The sequence of this TCR beta chain was determined in a study of T cells expressing NK-cell markers (dated by TCRdb to 2020 to 2021). Looking at the study overall: TCR beta-chain repertoires were profiled in sorted CD3+CD56+NKG2C+, CD3+CD56+NKG2C- and CD3+CD56-NKG2C+ T-cell subsets from about 8 donors. Among the eight sequenced donors, only one was HCMV-seronegative, while the other seven were HCMV-seropositive. Randomly selected healthy volunteers, three men and five women, were used as the eight sequenced donors. Sequencing of the libraries produced 2 x 150 bp reads on Illumina HiSeq 2000/2500, MiSeq or NextSeq. The paper's findings and limits, for the study overall: Those dominant clonotypes were again the most abundant among CD3+CD56-NKG2C+ cells in several donors, at 28.3-60.1%. Whether the expanded NKG2C-expressing T cell clones were specific for HCMV antigens remained unclear. In roughly 6 donors, the dominant CD3+CD56+NKG2C+ clonotypes ranked among the top 10 CD8+ clonotypes, making up 1.0-7.0% of CD8+ T cells.

CDR1 and CDR2 (MNHEY, SVGAGI) derive from the germline V gene. The CDR3, cysteine through phenylalanine, is 13 amino acids long. No DNA sequence is on record. TCRdb names Illumina HiSeq 2000 as the instrument used. TCR beta cDNA libraries were prepared using 5'RACE template switching, which introduced a universal primer site and unique molecular identifiers. cDNA synthesis was primed from the TCR beta constant segment and was followed by two successive PCR amplification steps. Per the original workflow: MIGEC handled demultiplexing of the reads and grouping by UMI, while MiTCR was used to assemble and quantify clonotypes. To exclude erroneous sequences, only TCR cDNA sequences supported by at least two reads were retained. The tcR package was used for downstream repertoire analysis, and clonotypes were matched across fractions by CDR3 nucleotide sequence plus V segment. VDJmatch was used to annotate antigen specificity against VDJdb, with one amino acid substitution in CDR3 permitted. With the reads reprocessed by TCRdb, a single entry stands for each CDR3 protein sequence and no DNA is reported. V and J calls and clone size were set by TCRdb, not the authors. The table of this sample itemizes about 550,000 distinct CDR3 sequences. Together, the top ten hold 3.5% to 4.5% of the sample.

In the case of this clonotype: Its specific antigen is unknown.

HCMV-specific IgG was detected in serum with a commercial ELISA kit to determine HCMV serostatus. Peripheral blood mononuclear cells were isolated from blood by Ficoll density gradient centrifugation. This receptor was obtained from a man aged 18 to 35 in good health. Donor details come from another sample of the same person, matched by shared clones. The source material was blood T cells: a sorted CD56 or NKG2C T cell subset, CD4+ or CD8+ T cells, or bulk PBMC T cells (not recorded which). Rearrangement joined TRBV6-5 to TRBJ1-6; TCRdb's D gene call, TRBD1, goes unchecked for lack of DNA. This receptor carries the CDR3 CASSYAGNSPLHF.